The entry below describes one T cell receptor beta chain. Its antigen is as yet unknown. The repertoire was sequenced with immunoSEQ multiplex PCR; TCRdb's copy has only in-frame clones and lacks some. Among more than 10,000 clones listed, over 85% were seen once. The data stem from a study of graft-versus-host responses after intestinal transplantation. Study summary: Grafts that recipients had were multivisceral, liver-intestinal, or isolated intestinal transplants. Recipients uniformly received anti-thymocyte globulin induction, followed by tacrolimus and steroids for around 3 years.

Study results and caveats: Across patients carrying graft-donor T cell macrochimerism, allografts held high graft-versus-host to host-versus-graft clonal ratios. GvH clones detected in recipient marrow included some appearing first in ileum or blood.

Germline CDR1 reads SEHNR; CDR2 reads FQNEAQ (reference sequence). V gave up 0 bases and J gave up 1 base, with 5 bases separating them. This CDR3 comprises 14 residues. This clonotype originated in a human patient who received an intestinal transplant, so some T cells may come from the graft donor. The chain links TRBV7-9 to TRBJ2-3; D tentatively reads TRBD1 or TRBD2 (5 bases each). This specimen consisted of PBMCs, obtained roughly 930 days after intestinal transplantation. DNA of the CDR3: TGTGCCAGCAGCTTAGCGGGGGGCACAGATACGCAGTATTTT. Amino acids: CASSLAGGTDTQYF.